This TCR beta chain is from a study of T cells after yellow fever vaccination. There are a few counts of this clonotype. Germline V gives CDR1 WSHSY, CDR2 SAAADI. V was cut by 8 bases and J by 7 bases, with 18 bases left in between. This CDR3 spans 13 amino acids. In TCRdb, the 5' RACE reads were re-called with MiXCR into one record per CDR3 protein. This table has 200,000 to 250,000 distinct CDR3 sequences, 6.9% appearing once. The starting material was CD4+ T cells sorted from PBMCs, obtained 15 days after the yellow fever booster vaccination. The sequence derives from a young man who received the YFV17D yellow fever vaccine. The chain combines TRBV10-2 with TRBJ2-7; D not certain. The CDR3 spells CASRSLEWYEQYF. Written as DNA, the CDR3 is TGCGCCAGCCGGAGCCTGGAATGGTATGAGCAGTACTTC.